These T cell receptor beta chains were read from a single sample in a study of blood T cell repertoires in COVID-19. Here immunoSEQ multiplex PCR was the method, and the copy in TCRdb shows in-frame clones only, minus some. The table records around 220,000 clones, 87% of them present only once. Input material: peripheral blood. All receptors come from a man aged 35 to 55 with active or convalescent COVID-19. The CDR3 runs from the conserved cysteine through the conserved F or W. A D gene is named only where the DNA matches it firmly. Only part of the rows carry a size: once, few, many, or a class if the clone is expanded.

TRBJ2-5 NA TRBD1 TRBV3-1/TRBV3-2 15 TGTGCCAGCAGCCGGTCCCGACAGGGCGGAGAGACCCAGTACTTC CASSRSRQGGETQYF
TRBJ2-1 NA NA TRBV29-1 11 TGCAGCGTATCTACAGGGAATGAGCAGTTCTTC CSVSTGNEQFF
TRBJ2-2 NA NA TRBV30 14 TGTGCCTGGGTGGGGCAGGGAGGCACCGGGGAGCTGTTTTTT CAWVGQGGTGELFF
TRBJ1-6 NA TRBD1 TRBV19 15 TGTGCCAGTAGTTACACAAGCCGGGACAGGGGACCACTCCACTTT CASSYTSRDRGPLHF
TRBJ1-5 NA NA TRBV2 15 TGTGCCAGTAACGAACGTCGGGGGAGCAATCAGCCCCAGCATTTT CASNERRGSNQPQHF
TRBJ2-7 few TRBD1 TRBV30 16 TGTGCCTGGGTGCCTTTCTACGGGACAGGGGAGTACGAGCAGTACTTC CAWVPFYGTGEYEQYF
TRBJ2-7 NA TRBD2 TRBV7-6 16 TGTGCCAGCAGCCCTGGGACTAGCGGGAACTCCTACGAGCAGTACTTC CASSPGTSGNSYEQYF
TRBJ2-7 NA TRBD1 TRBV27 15 TGTGCCAGCAGCCCAGCGGGACAGGGAACCTACGAGCAGTACTTC CASSPAGQGTYEQYF
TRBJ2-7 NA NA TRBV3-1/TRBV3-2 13 TGTGCCAGCAGTCCTAGTACGGGATACGAGCAGTACTTC CASSPSTGYEQYF
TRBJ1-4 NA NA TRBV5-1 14 TGCGCCAGCAGCTCCACTGGGGGCGCCGAAAAACTGTTTTTT CASSSTGGAEKLFF
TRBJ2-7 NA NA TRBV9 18 TGTGCCAGCAGCTATCGCGAAACAGGACAGCTAAGCTCCTACGAGCAGTACTTC CASSYRETGQLSSYEQYF
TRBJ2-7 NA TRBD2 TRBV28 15 TGTGCCAGCAGCCCCGGGGGGGGCCGTATCTACGAGCAGTACTTC CASSPGGGRIYEQYF
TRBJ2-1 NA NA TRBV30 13 TGTGCCTGGAGGGCGACTATCTACAATGAGCAGTTCTTC CAWRATIYNEQFF
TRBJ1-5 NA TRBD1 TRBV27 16 TGTGCCAGCAGTCTCCACGGACAGGGGACCGGACAGCCCCAGCATTTT CASSLHGQGTGQPQHF
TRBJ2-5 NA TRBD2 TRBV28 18 TGTGCCAGCAGTTTACGCCTCACTAGCTCGGGGGGAGGAGAGACCCAGTACTTC CASSLRLTSSGGGETQYF
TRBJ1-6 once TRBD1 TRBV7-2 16 TGTGCCAGCAGCTCCAGACAGGGAGGCTATAATTCACCCCTCCACTTT CASSSRQGGYNSPLHF
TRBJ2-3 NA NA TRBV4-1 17 TGCGCCAGCAGCCAAGACTCCGCGGCGGGCCTTGGTGATACGCAGTATTTT CASSQDSAAGLGDTQYF
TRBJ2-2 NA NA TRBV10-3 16 TGTGCCATCAGTGAGTCGGGGGGTACCCCCTCCGGGGAGCTGTTTTTT CAISESGGTPSGELFF
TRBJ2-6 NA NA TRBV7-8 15 TGTGCCAGCAGCTTACGCGGCTCTGGGGCCAACGTCCTGACTTTC CASSLRGSGANVLTF
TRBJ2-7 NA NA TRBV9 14 TGTGCCAGCAGCGTAGACGCGGGACCCTACGAGCAGTACTTC CASSVDAGPYEQYF
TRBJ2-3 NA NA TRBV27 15 TGTGCCAGCAGTTTGTTCCAGGTTAGCACAGATACGCAGTATTTT CASSLFQVSTDTQYF
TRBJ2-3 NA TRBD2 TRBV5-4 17 TGTGCCAGCAGGGGGACTAGCGGGAAACTTAGCACAGATACGCAGTATTTT CASRGTSGKLSTDTQYF
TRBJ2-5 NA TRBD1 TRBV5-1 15 TGCGCCAGCAGCTTGACAGGGGGGTACCAAGAGACCCAGTACTTC CASSLTGGYQETQYF
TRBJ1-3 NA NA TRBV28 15 TGTGCCAGCAGTTTGGGAGAGCGCTCTGGAAACACCATATATTTT CASSLGERSGNTIYF
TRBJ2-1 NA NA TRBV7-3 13 TGTGCCAGCAGCCTCGACGGGTTCAATGAGCAGTTCTTC CASSLDGFNEQFF
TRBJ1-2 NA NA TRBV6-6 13 TGTGCCAGCAGTTTCCACCAGGGATATGGCTACACCTTC CASSFHQGYGYTF
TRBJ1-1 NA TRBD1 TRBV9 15 TGTGCCAGCAGCGCGCAAGTAACAGGGGGCACTGAAGCTTTCTTT CASSAQVTGGTEAFF
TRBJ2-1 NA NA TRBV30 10 TGTGCCGGTGGCCACAATGAGCAGTTCTTC CAGGHNEQFF
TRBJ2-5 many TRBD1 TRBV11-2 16 TGTGCCAGCAGCTTATTTCCGGGACAGGGTAGAGAGACCCAGTACTTC CASSLFPGQGRETQYF
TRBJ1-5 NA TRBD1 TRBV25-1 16 TGTGCCAGCAGTGAACTGACCGACAGGGGCAATCAGCCCCAGCATTTT CASSELTDRGNQPQHF
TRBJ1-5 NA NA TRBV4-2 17 TGTGCCAGCAGCCAAGTCCTTTGGAGGGTTGGTAATCAGCCCCAGCATTTT CASSQVLWRVGNQPQHF
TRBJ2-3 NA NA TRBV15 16 TGTGCCACCAGCAGAGGCGGGGCCTCCTCCACAGATACGCAGTATTTT CATSRGGASSTDTQYF
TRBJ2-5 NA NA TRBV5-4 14 TGTGCCAGCAGCTTGGCCGACACCCAAGAGACCCAGTACTTC CASSLADTQETQYF
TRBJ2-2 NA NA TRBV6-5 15 TGTGCCAGCAGTTACCTCCACAGGGCTACCGGGGAGCTGTTTTTT CASSYLHRATGELFF
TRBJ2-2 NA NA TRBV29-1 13 TGCAGCGTTATCAGGACGAACACCGGGGAGCTGTTTTTT CSVIRTNTGELFF
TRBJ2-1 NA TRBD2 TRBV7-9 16 TGTGCCAGCAGCCAATCTACTAGCGGGGCTTACAATGAGCAGTTCTTC CASSQSTSGAYNEQFF
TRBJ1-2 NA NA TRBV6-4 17 TGTGCCAGCAGTGACTCAACAGGTCAAAATGCTAACTATGGCTACACCTTC CASSDSTGQNANYGYTF
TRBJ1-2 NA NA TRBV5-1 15 TGCGCCAGCACCCATGGTGGAACAGGAGACTATGGCTACACCTTC CASTHGGTGDYGYTF
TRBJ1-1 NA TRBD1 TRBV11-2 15 TGTGCCAGCAGCCGCCTGGGACAGGGGTTCGCTGAAGCTTTCTTT CASSRLGQGFAEAFF
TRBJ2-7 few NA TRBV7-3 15 TGTGCCAGCAGCTTAAGAGGAGGGCAGACCTACGAGCAGTACTTC CASSLRGGQTYEQYF
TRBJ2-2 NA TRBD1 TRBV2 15 TGTGCCAGCAGCCGGGACAGGGGGCGGTCCGGGGAGCTGTTTTTT CASSRDRGRSGELFF
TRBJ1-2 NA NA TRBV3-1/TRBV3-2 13 TGTGCCAGCAGCCCCACCGGGGGCTATGGCTACACCTTC CASSPTGGYGYTF
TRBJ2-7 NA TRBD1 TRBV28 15 TGTGCCAGCAGTCCGGACAGGGCCCCCCCCTACGAGCAGTACTTC CASSPDRAPPYEQYF
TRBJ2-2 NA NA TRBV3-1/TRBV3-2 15 TGTGCCAGCAGCCAAGTGGGAGGCGGGACCGGGGAGCTGTTTTTT CASSQVGGGTGELFF
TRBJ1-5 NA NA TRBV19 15 TGTGCCAGTAGTATTGGGCCAGGGGCTGGTCAGCCCCAGCATTTT CASSIGPGAGQPQHF